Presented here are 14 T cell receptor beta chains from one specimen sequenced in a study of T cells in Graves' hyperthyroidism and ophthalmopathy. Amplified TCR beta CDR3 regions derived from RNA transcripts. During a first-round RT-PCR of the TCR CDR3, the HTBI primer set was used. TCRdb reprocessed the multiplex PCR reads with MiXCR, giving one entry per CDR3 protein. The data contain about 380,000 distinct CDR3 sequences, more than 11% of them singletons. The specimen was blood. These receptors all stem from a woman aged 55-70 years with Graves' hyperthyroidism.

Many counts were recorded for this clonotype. DNA for the CDR3: TGTGCCAGCAGCTTAGCCCGGACAGTCACAGATACGCAGTATTTT. Protein product: CASSLARTVTDTQYF. The V and J genes are TRBV7-6 and TRBJ2-3; weak D call: TRBD1 (6 bases). The CDR3 sequence is 15 residues long. V lost 0 bases to trimming and J lost 2 bases, with 9 bases between them. Germline lookup yields CDR1 SGHVS and CDR2 FNYEAQ. The variable domain in full, completed from reference TRBV7-6 and TRBJ2-3, reads GAGVSQSPRYKVTKRGQDVALRCDPISGHVSLYWYRQALGQGPEFLTYFNYEAQQDKSGLPNDRFSAERPEGSISTLTIQRTEQRDSAMYRCASSLARTVTDTQYFGPGTRLTVL.

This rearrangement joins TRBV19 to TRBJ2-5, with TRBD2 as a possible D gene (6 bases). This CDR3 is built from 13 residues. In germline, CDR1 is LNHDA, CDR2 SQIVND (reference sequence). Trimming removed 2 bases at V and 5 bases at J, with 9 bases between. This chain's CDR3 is CASSIFAGETQYF. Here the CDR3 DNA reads TGTGCCAGTAGTATATTTGCGGGGGAGACCCAGTACTTC.

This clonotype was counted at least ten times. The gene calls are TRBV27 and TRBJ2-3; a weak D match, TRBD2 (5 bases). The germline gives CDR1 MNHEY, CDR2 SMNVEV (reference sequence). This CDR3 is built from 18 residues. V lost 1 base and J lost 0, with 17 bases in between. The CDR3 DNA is TGTGCCAGCAGTTTATACCCTGCAGCGGCCCGTAGCACAGATACGCAGTATTTT. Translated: CASSLYPAAARSTDTQYF.

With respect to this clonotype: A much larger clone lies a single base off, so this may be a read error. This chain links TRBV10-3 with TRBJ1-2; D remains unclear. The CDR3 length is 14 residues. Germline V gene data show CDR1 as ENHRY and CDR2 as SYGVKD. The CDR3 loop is CAIMDPVANYSYTF. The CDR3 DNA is TGTGCCATCATGGACCCGGTAGCTAACTATAGCTACACCTTC.

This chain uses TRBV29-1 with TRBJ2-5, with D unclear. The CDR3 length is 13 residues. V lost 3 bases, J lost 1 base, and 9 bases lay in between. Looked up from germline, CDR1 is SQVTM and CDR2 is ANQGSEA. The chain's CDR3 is CSVEVPFQETQYF. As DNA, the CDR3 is TGCAGCGTTGAGGTCCCGTTCCAAGAGACCCAGTACTTC. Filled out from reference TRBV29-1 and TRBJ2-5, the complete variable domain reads SAVISQKPSRDICQRGTSLTIQCQVDSQVTMMFWYRQQPGQSLTLIATANQGSEATYESGFVIDKFPISRPNLTFSTLTVSNMSPEDSSIYLCSVEVPFQETQYFGPGTRLLVL.

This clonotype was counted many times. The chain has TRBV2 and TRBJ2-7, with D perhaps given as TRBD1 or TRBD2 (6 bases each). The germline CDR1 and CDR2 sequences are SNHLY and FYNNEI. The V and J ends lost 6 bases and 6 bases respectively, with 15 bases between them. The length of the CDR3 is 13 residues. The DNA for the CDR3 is TGTGCCAGCAGGGCCGGTGGGGGGCGCGAGCAGTACTTC. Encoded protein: CASRAGGGREQYF.

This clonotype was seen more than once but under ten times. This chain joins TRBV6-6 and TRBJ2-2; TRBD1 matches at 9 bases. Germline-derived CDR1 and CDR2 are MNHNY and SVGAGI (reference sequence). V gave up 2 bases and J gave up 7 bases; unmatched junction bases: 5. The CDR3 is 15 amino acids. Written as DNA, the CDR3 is TGTGCCAGCAGTTACCGAACAGGGGGCAACGGGGAGCTGTTTTTT. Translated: CASSYRTGGNGELFF.

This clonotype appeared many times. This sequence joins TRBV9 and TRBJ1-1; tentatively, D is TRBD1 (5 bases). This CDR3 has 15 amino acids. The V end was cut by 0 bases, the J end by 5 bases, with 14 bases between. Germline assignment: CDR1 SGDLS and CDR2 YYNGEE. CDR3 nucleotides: TGTGCCAGCAGCGTAGGAGGGACGGCCGATACTGAAGCTTTCTTT. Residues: CASSVGGTADTEAFF.

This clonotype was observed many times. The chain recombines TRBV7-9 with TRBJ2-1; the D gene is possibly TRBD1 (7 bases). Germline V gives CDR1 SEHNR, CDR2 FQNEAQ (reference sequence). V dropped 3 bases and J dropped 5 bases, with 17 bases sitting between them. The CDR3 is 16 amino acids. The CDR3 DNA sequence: TGTGCCAGCAGCTTCCCGCGGGACAGTGGGGACAATGAGCAGTTCTTC. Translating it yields CASSFPRDSGDNEQFF.

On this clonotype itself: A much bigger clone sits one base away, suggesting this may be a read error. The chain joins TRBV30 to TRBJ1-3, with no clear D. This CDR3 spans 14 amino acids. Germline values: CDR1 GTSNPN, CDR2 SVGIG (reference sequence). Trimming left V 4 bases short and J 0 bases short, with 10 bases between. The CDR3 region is CAWKEPGSGNTIYF. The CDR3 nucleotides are TGTGCCTGGAAGGAGCCGGGCTCTGGAAACACCATATATTTT.

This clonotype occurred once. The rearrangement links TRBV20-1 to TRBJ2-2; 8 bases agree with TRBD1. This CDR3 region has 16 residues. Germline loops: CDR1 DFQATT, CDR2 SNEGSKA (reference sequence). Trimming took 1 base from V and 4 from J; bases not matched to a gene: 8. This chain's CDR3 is CSARGNRGSGTGELFF. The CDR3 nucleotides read TGCAGTGCTAGAGGCAACAGGGGGTCGGGCACCGGGGAGCTGTTTTTT.

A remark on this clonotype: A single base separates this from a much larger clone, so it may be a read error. The CDR3 loop is CDSSSGGAAAFF. CDR3 in DNA: TGTGACAGCAGCTCTGGGGGGGCGGCAGCTTTCTTT. The chain uses TRBV11-1 and TRBJ1-1; D possibly corresponds to TRBD1 (6 bases). The CDR3 sequence is 12 residues long. Per the germline V gene, CDR1 is SGHAT and CDR2 is FQDESV (reference sequence).

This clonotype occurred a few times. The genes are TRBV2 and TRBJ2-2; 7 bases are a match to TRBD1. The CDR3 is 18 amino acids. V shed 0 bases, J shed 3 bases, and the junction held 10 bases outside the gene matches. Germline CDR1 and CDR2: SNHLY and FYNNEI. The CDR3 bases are TGTGCCAGCAGTGAAGCGAAAGGGGGCCCTCTTTACACCGGGGAGCTGTTTTTT. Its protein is CASSEAKGGPLYTGELFF.

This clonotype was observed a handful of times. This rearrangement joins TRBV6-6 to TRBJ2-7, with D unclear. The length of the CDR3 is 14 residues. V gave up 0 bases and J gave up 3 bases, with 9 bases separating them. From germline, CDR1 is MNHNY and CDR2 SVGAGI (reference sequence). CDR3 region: CASSYSIPIYEQYF. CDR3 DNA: TGTGCCAGCAGTTACTCTATTCCAATCTACGAGCAGTACTTC.